The T cell receptor (beta chain) under discussion was sequenced for a study of OX40 agonist ivuxolimab in advanced cancers. Study-wide context: Patients with hepatocellular carcinoma, melanoma, renal cell or head and neck cancer made up the dose-escalation patients. Two patients with cutaneous melanoma and one with hepatocellular carcinoma, three in total, showed partial responses.

The CDR3 covers 15 residues. Trimming cost V 2 bases and J 5 bases; bases outside gene matches: 8. Germline loops: CDR1 KGHSH, CDR2 LQKENI. Regarding the study as a whole: Clonal expansion among partial responders at 0.1-3.0 mg/kg ranked near the lowest.

Only in-frame clones appear in the TCRdb table, and some are missing; sequencing was by immunoSEQ multiplex PCR. The sample has tens of thousands of clones, approximately 90% seen once; the top ten hold roughly 0.42%. As concerns this clone: What it binds is not known.

This TCR derives from an adult with an advanced solid tumor such as melanoma, head and neck, liver or kidney cancer. V gene TRBV18 combines with J gene TRBJ1-2; 7 bases are shared with TRBD1. This specimen was CD4+ or CD8+ T cells sorted from blood, taken in a trial of the OX40 agonist ivuxolimab. The CDR3 loop reads CASSPAQGDVYGYTF. CDR3 DNA: TGTGCCAGCTCACCAGCCCAGGGGGACGTATATGGCTACACCTTC.